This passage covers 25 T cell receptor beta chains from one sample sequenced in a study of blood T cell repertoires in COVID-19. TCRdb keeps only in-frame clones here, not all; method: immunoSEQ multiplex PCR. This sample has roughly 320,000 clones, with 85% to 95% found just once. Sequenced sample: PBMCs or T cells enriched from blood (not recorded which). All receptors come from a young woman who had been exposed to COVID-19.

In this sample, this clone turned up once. The CDR3 sequence: CAWTLVGGYGYTF. CDR3 DNA: TGTGCCTGGACTCTGGTAGGGGGCTATGGCTACACCTTC. The V call is TRBV30, the J call TRBJ1-2; D is possibly TRBD1 (6 bases). The germline gives CDR1 GTSNPN, CDR2 SVGIG (reference sequence). The CDR3 sequence is 13 residues long. V was cut by 4 bases and J by 4 bases, with 13 bases left in between.

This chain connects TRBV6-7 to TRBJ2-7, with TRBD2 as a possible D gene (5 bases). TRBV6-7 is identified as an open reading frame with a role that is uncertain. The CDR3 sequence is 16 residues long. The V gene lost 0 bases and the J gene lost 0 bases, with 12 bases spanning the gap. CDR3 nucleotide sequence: TGTGCCAGCAGTTACTCCCCCTCGGACTCCTCCTACGAGCAGTACTTC. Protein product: CASSYSPSDSSYEQYF.

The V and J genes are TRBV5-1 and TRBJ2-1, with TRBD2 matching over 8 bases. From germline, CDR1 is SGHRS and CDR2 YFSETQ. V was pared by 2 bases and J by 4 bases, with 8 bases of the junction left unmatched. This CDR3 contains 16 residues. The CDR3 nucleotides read TGCGCCAGCAGCTTTATCGGGGGGGACGTTTACAATGAGCAGTTCTTC. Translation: CASSFIGGDVYNEQFF.

CDR3 protein: CASSQRTATRYGYTF. CDR3 nucleotide sequence: TGTGCCAGCAGCCAACGGACAGCCACTCGCTATGGCTACACCTTC. The V call is TRBV7-2, the J call TRBJ1-2; possibly TRBD1 for D (6 bases). V dropped 5 bases and J dropped 4 bases, with 17 bases sitting between them. This CDR3 has 15 residues. Germline V gene sequence: CDR1 SGHTA, CDR2 FQGNSA.

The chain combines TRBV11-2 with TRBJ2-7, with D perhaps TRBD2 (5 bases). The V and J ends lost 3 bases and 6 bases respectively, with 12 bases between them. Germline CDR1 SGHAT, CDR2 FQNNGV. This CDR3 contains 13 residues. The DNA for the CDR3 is TGTGCCAGCAGCTTCCGAACTAGATCCGAGCAGTACTTC. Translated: CASSFRTRSEQYF.

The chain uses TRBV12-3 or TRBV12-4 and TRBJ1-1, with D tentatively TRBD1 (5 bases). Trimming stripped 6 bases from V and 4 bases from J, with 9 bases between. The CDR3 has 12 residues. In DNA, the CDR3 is TGTGCCAGCAGCAGGGTATCCACTGAAGCTTTCTTT. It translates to CASSRVSTEAFF.

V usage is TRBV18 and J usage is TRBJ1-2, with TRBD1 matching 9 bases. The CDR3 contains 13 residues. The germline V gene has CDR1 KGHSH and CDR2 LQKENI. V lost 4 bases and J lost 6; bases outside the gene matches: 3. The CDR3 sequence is CASSRGQGNGYTF. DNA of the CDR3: TGTGCCAGCTCACGGGGACAGGGCAATGGCTACACCTTC.

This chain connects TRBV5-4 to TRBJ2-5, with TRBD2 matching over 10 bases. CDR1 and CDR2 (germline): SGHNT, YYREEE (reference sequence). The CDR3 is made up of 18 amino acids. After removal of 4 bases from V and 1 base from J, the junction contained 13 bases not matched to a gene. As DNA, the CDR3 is TGTGCCAGCAGCCCGACCCCCCTCCAGCGGGGGGGCCAAGAGACCCAGTACTTC. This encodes CASSPTPLQRGGQETQYF.

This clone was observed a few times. CDR3 nucleotides: TGTGCCAGCAGTCTGACTAGCGGCCCACAGTATTTT. Protein product: CASSLTSGPQYF. V gene TRBV28 combines with J gene TRBJ2-3; TRBD2 matches 9 bases. This CDR3 is built from 12 residues. In germline, CDR1 is MDHEN, CDR2 SYDVKM. J gave up 12 bases and V 5 bases, and 6 bases lay outside the gene matches. Using reference TRBV28 and TRBJ2-3 for the parts outside the CDR3, the full variable domain is DVKVTQSSRYLVKRTGEKVFLECVQDMDHENMFWYRQDPGLGLRLIYFSYDVKMKEKGDIPEGYSVSREKKERFSLILESASTNQTSMYLCASSLTSGPQYFGPGTRLTVL.

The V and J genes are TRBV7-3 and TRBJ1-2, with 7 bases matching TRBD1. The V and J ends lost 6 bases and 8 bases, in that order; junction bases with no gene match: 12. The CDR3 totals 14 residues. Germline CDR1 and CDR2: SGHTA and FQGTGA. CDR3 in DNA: TGTGCCAGCAGACACACCCGGGACAGTGGGGGCTACACCTTC. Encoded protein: CASRHTRDSGGYTF. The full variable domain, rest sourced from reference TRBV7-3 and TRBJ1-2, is GAGVSQTPSNKVTEKGKYVELRCDPISGHTALYWYRQSLGQGPEFLIYFQGTGAADDSGLPNDRFFAVRPEGSVSTLKIQRTERGDSAVYLCASRHTRDSGGYTFGSGTRLTVV.

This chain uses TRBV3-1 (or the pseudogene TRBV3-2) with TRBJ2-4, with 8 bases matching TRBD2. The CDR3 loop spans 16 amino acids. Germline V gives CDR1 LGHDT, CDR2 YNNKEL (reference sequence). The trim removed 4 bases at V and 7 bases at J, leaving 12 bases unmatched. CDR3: CASSPHELAVGNIQYF. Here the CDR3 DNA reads TGTGCCAGCAGCCCCCACGAACTAGCGGTAGGGAACATTCAGTACTTC.

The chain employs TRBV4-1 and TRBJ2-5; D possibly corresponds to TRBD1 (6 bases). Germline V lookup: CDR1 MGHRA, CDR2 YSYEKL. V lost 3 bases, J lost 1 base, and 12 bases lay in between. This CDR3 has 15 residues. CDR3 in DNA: TGCGCCAGCAGCCACCTGACAGGATCCCAAGAGACCCAGTACTTC. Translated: CASSHLTGSQETQYF.

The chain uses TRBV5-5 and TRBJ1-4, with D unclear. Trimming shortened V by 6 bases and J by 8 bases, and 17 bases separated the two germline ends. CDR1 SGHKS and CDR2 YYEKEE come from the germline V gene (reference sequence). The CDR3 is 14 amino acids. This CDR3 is CASTSSPSQEKLFF. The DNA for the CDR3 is TGTGCCAGCACCTCAAGTCCCTCGCAGGAAAAACTGTTTTTT.

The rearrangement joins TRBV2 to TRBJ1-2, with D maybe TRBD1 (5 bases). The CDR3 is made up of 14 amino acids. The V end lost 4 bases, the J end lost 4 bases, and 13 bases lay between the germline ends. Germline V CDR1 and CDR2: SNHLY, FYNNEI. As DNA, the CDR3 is TGTGCCAGCAGTGCAGGGTCGGTTGGCTATGGCTACACCTTC. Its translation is CASSAGSVGYGYTF.

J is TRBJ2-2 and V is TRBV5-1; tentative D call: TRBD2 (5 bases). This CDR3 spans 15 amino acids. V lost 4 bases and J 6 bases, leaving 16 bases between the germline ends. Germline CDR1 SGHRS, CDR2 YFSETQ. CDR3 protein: CASSPTSLGAGELFF. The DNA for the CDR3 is TGCGCCAGCAGCCCAACCTCACTCGGGGCCGGGGAGCTGTTTTTT.

In nucleotides, the CDR3 is TGTGCCAGCAGTTTCCCTCCGGACACTGAAGCTTTCTTT. Residues: CASSFPPDTEAFF. The V call is TRBV7-9, the J call TRBJ1-1; D unclear. The ends were cut back, 6 bases at V and 3 bases at J, with 11 bases in the middle. This CDR3 is built from 13 residues. Germline CDR1 and CDR2: SEHNR and FQNEAQ (reference sequence). The complete variable domain, with remaining parts taken from reference TRBV7-9 and TRBJ1-1, reads DTGVSQNPRHKITKRGQNVTFRCDPISEHNRLYWYRQTLGQGPEFLTYFQNEAQLEKSRLLSDRFSAERPKGSFSTLEIQRTEQGDSAMYLCASSFPPDTEAFFGQGTRLTVV.

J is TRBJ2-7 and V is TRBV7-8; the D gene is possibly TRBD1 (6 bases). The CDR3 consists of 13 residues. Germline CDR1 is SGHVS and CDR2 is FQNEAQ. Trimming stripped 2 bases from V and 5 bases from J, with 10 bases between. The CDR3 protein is CASSLSGADEQYF. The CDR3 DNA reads TGTGCCAGCAGCTTATCAGGGGCTGACGAGCAGTACTTC.

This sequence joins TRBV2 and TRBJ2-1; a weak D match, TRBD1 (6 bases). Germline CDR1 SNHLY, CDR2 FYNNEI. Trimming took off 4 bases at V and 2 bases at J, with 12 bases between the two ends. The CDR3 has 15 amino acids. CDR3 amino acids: CASSANRATYNEQFF. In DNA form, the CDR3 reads TGTGCCAGCAGTGCTAACAGGGCTACCTACAATGAGCAGTTCTTC.

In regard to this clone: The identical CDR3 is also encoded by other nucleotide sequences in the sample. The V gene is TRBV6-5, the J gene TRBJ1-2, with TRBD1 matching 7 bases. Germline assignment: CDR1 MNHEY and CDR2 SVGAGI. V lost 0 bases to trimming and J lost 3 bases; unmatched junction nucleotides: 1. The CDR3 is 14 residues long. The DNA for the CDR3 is TGTGCCAGCAGTTACTCAGGGACAGACTATGGCTACACCTTC. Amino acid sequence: CASSYSGTDYGYTF.

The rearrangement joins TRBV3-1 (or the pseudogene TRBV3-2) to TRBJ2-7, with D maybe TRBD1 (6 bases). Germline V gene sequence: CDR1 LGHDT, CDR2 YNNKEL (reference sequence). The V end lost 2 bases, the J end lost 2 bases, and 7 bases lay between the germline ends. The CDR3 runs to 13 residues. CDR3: CASSQNRAYEQYF. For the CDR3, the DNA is TGTGCCAGCAGCCAAAACAGGGCCTACGAGCAGTACTTC.

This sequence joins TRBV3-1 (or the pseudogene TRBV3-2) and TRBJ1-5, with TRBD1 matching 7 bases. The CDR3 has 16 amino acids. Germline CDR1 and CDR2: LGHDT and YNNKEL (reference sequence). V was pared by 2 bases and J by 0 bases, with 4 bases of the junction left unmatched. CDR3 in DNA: TGTGCCAGCAGCCAACCCGGGACAGATAGCAATCAGCCCCAGCATTTT. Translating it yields CASSQPGTDSNQPQHF.

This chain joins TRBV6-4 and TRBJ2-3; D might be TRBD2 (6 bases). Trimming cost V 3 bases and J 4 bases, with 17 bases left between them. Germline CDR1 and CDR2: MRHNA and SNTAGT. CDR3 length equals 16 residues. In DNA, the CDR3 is TGTGCCAGCAGTGAGTCGACTAGTCCGTACGCAGATACGCAGTATTTT. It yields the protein CASSESTSPYADTQYF.

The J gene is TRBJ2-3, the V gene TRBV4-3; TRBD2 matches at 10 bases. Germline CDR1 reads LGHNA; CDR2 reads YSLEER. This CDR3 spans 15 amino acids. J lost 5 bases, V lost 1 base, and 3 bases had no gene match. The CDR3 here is CASSQVGTSVDTQYF. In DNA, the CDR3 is TGCGCCAGCAGCCAAGTAGGGACTAGCGTAGATACGCAGTATTTT.

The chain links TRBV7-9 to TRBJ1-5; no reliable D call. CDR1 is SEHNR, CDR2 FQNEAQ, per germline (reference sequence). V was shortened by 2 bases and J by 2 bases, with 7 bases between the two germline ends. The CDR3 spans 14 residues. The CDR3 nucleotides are TGTGCCAGCAGCTTAAACACAGGCAATCAGCCCCAGCATTTT. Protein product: CASSLNTGNQPQHF.

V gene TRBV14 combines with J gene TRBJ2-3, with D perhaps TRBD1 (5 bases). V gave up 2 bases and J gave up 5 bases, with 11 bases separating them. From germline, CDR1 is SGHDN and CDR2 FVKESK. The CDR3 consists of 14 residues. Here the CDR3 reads CASSQRTTGDTQYF. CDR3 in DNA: TGTGCCAGCAGCCAAAGGACAACTGGAGATACGCAGTATTTT.